Below, 6 T cell receptor beta chains from the same sample are listed, as sequenced in a study of OX40 agonist ivuxolimab in advanced cancers. Using immunoSEQ multiplex PCR, the repertoire was profiled, and TCRdb retains in-frame clones only, with some absent. The table lists thousands of clones, less than 90% of them singletons. Material: CD4+ or CD8+ T cells sorted from blood, obtained in a trial of the OX40 agonist ivuxolimab. These receptors were taken from an adult with an advanced solid tumor such as melanoma, head and neck, liver or kidney cancer.

CDR3 residues: CATRGIRDEQFF. The CDR3 nucleotides read TGTGCCACCCGGGGGATACGCGATGAGCAGTTCTTC. The V gene is TRBV27, the J gene TRBJ2-1; tentative D call: TRBD2 (6 bases). Germline CDR1 reads MNHEY; CDR2 reads SMNVEV (reference sequence). Deletions cut 10 bases from V and 8 bases from J, with 15 bases between. The CDR3 is 12 amino acids.

The gene calls are TRBV6-5 and TRBJ2-1; TRBD2 matches 12 bases. The V and J ends lost 6 bases and 4 bases, in that order; junction bases with no gene match: 4. Germline V gene lookup returns CDR1 MNHEY and CDR2 SVGAGI. The CDR3 is 15 amino acids. DNA for the CDR3: TGTGCCAGCAGCCTAGCGGGAGGGTTTTACAATGAGCAGTTCTTC. This translates into CASSLAGGFYNEQFF.

This clone has just one count. This rearrangement joins TRBV6-1 to TRBJ2-7, with TRBD2 matching over 7 bases. Germline CDR1 is MNHNS and CDR2 is SASEGT. V was pared by 5 bases and J by 6 bases, with 10 bases of the junction left unmatched. The CDR3 is 14 residues long. CDR3 in DNA: TGTGCCAGCAGTCTTGCGGGAGATTTTCTCGAGCAGTACTTC. Translated: CASSLAGDFLEQYF.

The V and J genes are TRBV5-1 and TRBJ2-7, with D maybe TRBD2 (6 bases). This CDR3 region has 14 residues. V lost 3 bases and J 0 bases, leaving 10 bases between the germline ends. Germline lookup yields CDR1 SGHRS and CDR2 YFSETQ. The chain's CDR3 is CASSWGDHSYEQYF. In DNA, the CDR3 is TGCGCCAGCAGCTGGGGGGACCACTCCTACGAGCAGTACTTC. Full variable domain (missing parts from reference TRBV5-1 and TRBJ2-7): KAGVTQTPRYLIKTRGQQVTLSCSPISGHRSVSWYQQTPGQGLQFLFEYFSETQRNKGNFPGRFSGRQFSNSRSEMNVSTLELGDSALYLCASSWGDHSYEQYFGPGTRLTVT.

The V call is TRBV29-1, the J call TRBJ2-7; D uncertain. From germline, CDR1 is SQVTM and CDR2 ANQGSEA. V lost 1 base, J lost 0 bases, and 4 bases lay in between. This CDR3 has 12 amino acids. The CDR3 loop reads CSVEGRSYEQYF. CDR3 nucleotides: TGCAGCGTTGAAGGGCGCTCCTACGAGCAGTACTTC.

The V and J genes are TRBV27 and TRBJ1-1; D is perhaps TRBD1 (6 bases). The CDR3 is 15 residues long. The V end lost 6 bases, the J end lost 4 bases, and 18 bases lay between the germline ends. CDR1 and CDR2 from the germline V gene are MNHEY and SMNVEV (reference sequence). This CDR3 reads CASSPNRDLGTEAFF. The CDR3 nucleotides are TGTGCCAGCAGCCCTAACAGGGACCTTGGCACTGAAGCTTTCTTT.